This T cell receptor beta chain originates from a study of CD8 T cells in ankylosing spondylitis. Study-wide results and caveats: A motif in TCR beta, a set of eight or nine highly homologous variants, appeared characteristic of ankylosing spondylitis blood. Those disease-linked clones were CD8+; they were also relatively rare in peripheral blood. According to the report, clones linked to the disease were significantly enriched in matched synovial fluid samples taken from ankylosing spondylitis patients. Previous work reported some of these motif variants in the synovial fluid and blood of reactive arthritis.

This clonotype was counted only a few times. What it binds is not known. In making TCR beta libraries, quantitative 5'-RACE with molecular barcodes was used. MiXCR, run by TCRdb on the 5' RACE reads, gives a single entry per CDR3 protein. The sample has 800,000 to 900,000 distinct CDR3 sequences, approximately 10% seen once. CDR1 and CDR2 from the germline V gene are LGHNA and YSLEER. V was trimmed by 0 bases and J by 5 bases, leaving 7 bases between them. The CDR3 runs to 13 residues. This sequence joins TRBV4-3 and TRBJ2-5; D not certain. This clonotype originated in a male donor with ankylosing spondylitis. Sequencing was done on a sample of blood, either unsorted or a sorted T cell fraction (not recorded which). CDR3 sequence (DNA): TGCGCCAGCAGCCAAGAACTCCGGGAGACCCAGTACTTC. This encodes CASSQELRETQYF.